These 10 T cell receptor beta chains originate from one sample sequenced in a study of Ad26.COV2.S vaccination and SARS-CoV-2 variants. Sequencing used immunoSEQ multiplex PCR; TCRdb keeps in-frame clones, though not all of them. The sample consists of around 350,000 clones, 80% to 90% of them appearing once. Treatment denoted: roughly 20 received Ad26.COV2.S at low or high dose, single or two shots; roughly five received placebo; per-sample allocation not given. Collection of samples fell on day 63 after the first vaccine or placebo injection. The material sequenced was peripheral blood, taken in a trial of Ad26.COV2.S vaccine versus placebo. The receptor set was obtained from a person between 18 and 65 years old who received the Ad26.COV2.S COVID-19 vaccine or a placebo.

V gene TRBV14 combines with J gene TRBJ2-7; D assignment may be TRBD1 or TRBD2 (5 bases each). V was shortened by 4 bases and J by 4 bases, with 20 bases between the two germline ends. The length of the CDR3 is 16 residues. Germline values: CDR1 SGHDN, CDR2 FVKESK. The CDR3 is CASSRNRDPRRYEQYF. In DNA form, the CDR3 reads TGTGCCAGCAGCCGGAACCGGGACCCACGTAGGTACGAGCAGTACTTC.

To note about this clone: This same CDR3 is encoded by further DNA sequences in the sample. The chain has TRBV14 and TRBJ2-6; the D is unclear. CDR3 length: 15 amino acids. Germline V lookup: CDR1 SGHDN, CDR2 FVKESK. Trimming took 1 base from V and 4 from J, leaving 8 bases between them. The CDR3 spells CASSQVGSGANVLTF. CDR3 in DNA: TGTGCCAGCAGCCAAGTAGGGTCCGGGGCCAACGTCCTGACTTTC.

V gene TRBV12-3 or TRBV12-4 combines with J gene TRBJ1-2; the D is unclear. V lost 3 bases, J lost 3 bases, and 5 bases lay in between. This CDR3 spans 12 amino acids. The CDR3 loop reads CASSFEDYGYTF. In nucleotides, the CDR3 is TGTGCCAGCAGTTTCGAGGACTATGGCTACACCTTC.

CDR3 residues: CASLGTGMSTEAFF. The DNA of the CDR3 is TGTGCCAGCCTCGGGACAGGGATGAGCACTGAAGCTTTCTTT. The V gene is TRBV6-5, the J gene TRBJ1-1; 9 bases agree with TRBD1. Germline-derived CDR1 and CDR2 are MNHEY and SVGAGI. V shed 8 bases and J 4 bases; nucleotides not matched to a gene: 8. The CDR3 length is 14 residues.

This chain joins TRBV19 and TRBJ2-2; the match to TRBD1 covers 9 bases. Losses at the gene ends were 7 bases for V and 5 bases for J; bases not matched to a gene: 5. The CDR3 contains 14 residues. The germline V gene encodes CDR1 LNHDA and CDR2 SQIVND (reference sequence). The CDR3: CASIGQGWTGELFF. The DNA of the CDR3 is TGTGCCAGTATTGGACAGGGGTGGACCGGGGAGCTGTTTTTT.

The chain carries TRBV14 and TRBJ2-3; 12 bases line up with TRBD2. The germline gives CDR1 SGHDN, CDR2 FVKESK. The CDR3 consists of 16 residues. V gave up 1 base and J gave up 5 bases; unmatched junction bases: 4. CDR3 sequence: CASSQALTSGRDTQYF. DNA of the CDR3: TGTGCCAGCAGCCAAGCACTGACTAGCGGGAGAGATACGCAGTATTTT.

The CDR3 DNA reads TGTGCCTGGACCCGGGGTTTCTCTGGAAACACCATATATTTT. This gives the protein CAWTRGFSGNTIYF. This chain joins TRBV30 and TRBJ1-3; no clear D. Trimming took off 4 bases at V and 0 bases at J, with 10 bases between the two ends. The CDR3 contains 14 residues. The germline V gene encodes CDR1 GTSNPN and CDR2 SVGIG (reference sequence).

The CDR3 loop reads CASSLLTGPYEQYF. Written as DNA, the CDR3 is TGTGCCAGCAGCTTACTGACAGGGCCCTACGAGCAGTACTTC. The genes are TRBV5-4 and TRBJ2-7; 7 bases map to TRBD1. CDR1 is SGHNT and CDR2 is YYREEE in the germline V gene (reference sequence). V lost 2 bases to trimming and J lost 2 bases; unmatched junction nucleotides: 4. The CDR3 runs 14 residues.

The V gene is TRBV7-2, the J gene TRBJ2-3; 12 nucleotides align to TRBD2. V lost 2 bases to trimming and J lost 1 base; unmatched junction nucleotides: 4. Looked up from germline, CDR1 is SGHTA and CDR2 is FQGNSA. This CDR3 contains 17 residues. The CDR3 loop is CASSLLASGGGTDTQYF. The CDR3 nucleotides are TGTGCCAGCAGCTTACTGGCTAGCGGGGGGGGCACAGATACGCAGTATTTT.

The V gene is TRBV3-1 (or the pseudogene TRBV3-2), the J gene TRBJ2-7; 11 bases are a match to TRBD1. From germline, CDR1 is LGHDT and CDR2 YNNKEL (reference sequence). V was clipped by 5 bases and J by 4 bases; unmatched bases: 19. This CDR3 is built from 19 residues. CDR3 sequence: CASSYQGRHSGQGVYEQYF. Written as DNA, the CDR3 is TGTGCCAGCAGCTACCAGGGCCGGCACTCGGGACAGGGGGTTTACGAGCAGTACTTC.